Detailed here is one T cell receptor (beta chain). Its antigen is still unknown. The CDR3 extends over 19 amino acids. Trimming removed 5 bases from V and 0 bases from J; junction bases left unmatched: 14. Germline CDR1 is SEHNR and CDR2 is FQNEAQ (reference sequence). This record belongs to a study of OX40 agonist ivuxolimab in advanced cancers. Overall study: Mean age about 60 years, range roughly 20 to 85; roughly 82% male. General study points: It was not determined which antigens were specifically recognized by the peripheral T cells that had undergone clonal expansion.

Sequencing used immunoSEQ multiplex PCR; TCRdb keeps in-frame clones, though not all of them. This repertoire shows 55,000 to 65,000 clones, 85% found once; its top ten account for approximately 3.6%. The chain combines TRBV7-9 with TRBJ1-1, with 11 bases matching TRBD1. The sequenced sample was CD4+ or CD8+ T cells sorted from blood, obtained in a trial of the OX40 agonist ivuxolimab. This TCR was sampled from an adult with an advanced solid tumor such as melanoma, head and neck, liver or kidney cancer. CDR3 DNA sequence: TGTGCCAGCAGCAATCGCCTCGGGACAGGGGGGACATTGAACACTGAAGCTTTCTTT. It codes for CASSNRLGTGGTLNTEAFF.